This T cell receptor beta chain emerged from a study of T cells after yellow fever vaccination. CDR1 and CDR2 (germline): SGHTA, FQGTGA. The CDR3 totals 16 residues. The study, taken as a whole, reports: The study found a weaker secondary response that peaked faster, day 5 versus 15. After the booster, 95% to 98% of CD4 and roughly nine tenths of CD8 primary-response clones were re-detected.

Details on this clonotype: Its antigen is currently unknown. Germline and junction disagree at one end, which may indicate a read error.

TCRdb called the 5' RACE reads again in MiXCR, with one record for every CDR3 protein. Here the sample spans approximately 450,000 distinct CDR3 sequences, 18% being singletons. J is TRBJ2-3 and V is TRBV7-3; 16 bases fit TRBD2. The receptor was isolated from a man aged 18 to 30 who received the YFV17D yellow fever vaccine. This specimen consisted of PBMCs, obtained before the yellow fever booster vaccination. The chain's CDR3 is CASSTGTSGGAETQYF. In DNA form, the CDR3 reads TGTGCCAGCAGCACTGGGACTAGCGGGGGGGCAGAGACGCAGTATTTT.